Listed here are 25 T cell receptor beta chains from one sample, sequenced in a study of CD8 T cells in Susac syndrome. The authors reverse transcribed about 0.5 to 1 ug RNA with random hexamers. MiXCR, applied by TCRdb to the immunoSEQ multiplex PCR reads, yields one record per CDR3 protein. Of about 160,000 distinct CDR3 sequences detected, 94% appear once; the ten largest clones hold 0.09% to 0.1%. The sequencing input was CD4+ T cells from PBMCs. These TCRs come from a human donor with multiple sclerosis.

This chain joins TRBV5-1 and TRBJ2-7; TRBD2 aligns across 8 bases. With V trimmed by 4 bases and J by 3 bases, 0 bases remained unmatched. The CDR3 length is 12 residues. Germline CDR1 and CDR2: SGHRS and YFSETQ. This chain's CDR3 is CASSREGYEQYF. The DNA for the CDR3 is TGCGCCAGCAGCCGGGAGGGCTACGAGCAGTACTTC.

The rearrangement joins TRBV28 to TRBJ1-3; 8 bases are shared with TRBD1. The CDR3 is made up of 15 amino acids. CDR1 and CDR2 (germline): MDHEN, SYDVKM. V shed 7 bases, J shed 8 bases, and the junction held 13 bases outside the gene matches. The CDR3 is CASTLGGQGAYTIYF. The CDR3 coding sequence is TGTGCCAGCACTCTCGGAGGGCAGGGGGCCTACACCATATATTTT.

This chain joins TRBV29-1 and TRBJ2-7, with 10 bases aligning to TRBD2. V lost 8 bases and J lost 10; bases outside the gene matches: 11. From germline, CDR1 is SQVTM and CDR2 ANQGSEA. The length of the CDR3 is 12 residues. CDR3 loop: CSFSRTSGIQYF. The CDR3 DNA reads TGCAGCTTTTCGAGGACTAGCGGTATACAGTACTTC.

The chain is built from TRBV7-3 and TRBJ1-2, with 7 bases that match TRBD1. Germline V gene lookup returns CDR1 SGHTA and CDR2 FQGTGA. V lost 5 bases and J lost 7; bases outside the gene matches: 7. CDR3 size: 13 residues. CDR3 nucleotide sequence: TGTGCCAGCAGCCAAGGGCCAGGGGGTGGCTACACCTTC. Residues: CASSQGPGGGYTF.

The chain links TRBV6-2 or TRBV6-3 to TRBJ2-1; no definite D call. The V gene's germline CDR1 is MNHEY and CDR2 SVGEGT. V shed 6 bases and J shed 5 bases, with 11 bases lying between them. The CDR3 is 13 amino acids. DNA of the CDR3: TGTGCCAGCAGACCGGACGGTAACAATGAGCAGTTCTTC. Translating it yields CASRPDGNNEQFF.

The chain combines TRBV20-1 with TRBJ1-4; D gene ambiguous. The CDR3 consists of 14 residues. Germline CDR1 DFQATT, CDR2 SNEGSKA (reference sequence). V lost 0 bases and J 6 bases, leaving 11 bases between the germline ends. The CDR3: CSARDQLRDEKLFF. The DNA for the CDR3 is TGCAGTGCTAGAGATCAGTTACGGGATGAAAAACTGTTTTTT.

The rearrangement uses TRBV20-1 and TRBJ2-1; D perhaps matches TRBD1 (5 bases). The CDR3 has 18 amino acids. The germline V and J ends were trimmed by 5 bases and 0 bases, with 23 bases remaining between them. Per germline, CDR1 DFQATT and CDR2 SNEGSKA (reference sequence). The CDR3 sequence is CSAGSPWGAGSSYNEQFF. The CDR3 DNA reads as TGCAGTGCTGGATCCCCTTGGGGCGCTGGTAGCTCCTACAATGAGCAGTTCTTC.

The V and J genes are TRBV25-1 and TRBJ2-1; D gene unclear. The V gene's germline CDR1 is MGHDK and CDR2 SYGVNS. CDR3 length: 17 amino acids. Trimming shortened V by 4 bases and J by 0 bases, and 16 bases separated the two germline ends. The CDR3 nucleotides read TGTGCCAGCAGTGTACTGTTGACGGCGAGCTCCTACAATGAGCAGTTCTTC. Its translation is CASSVLLTASSYNEQFF. Combining the CDR3 with reference TRBV25-1 and TRBJ2-1 gives the whole variable domain EADIYQTPRYLVIGTGKKITLECSQTMGHDKMYWYQQDPGMELHLIHYSYGVNSTEKGDLSSESTVSRIRTEHFPLTLESARPSHTSQYLCASSVLLTASSYNEQFFGPGTRLTVL.

The rearrangement joins TRBV6-5 to TRBJ2-7, with 7 bases identical to TRBD2. J lost 2 bases, V lost 2 bases, and 18 bases had no gene match. Germline values: CDR1 MNHEY, CDR2 SVGAGI. The CDR3 sequence is 19 residues long. CDR3 sequence (DNA): TGTGCCAGCAGTTACCCCGGAGGGAGGGGAAGCGGGACTCCCTACGAGCAGTACTTC. Its translation is CASSYPGGRGSGTPYEQYF.

This clonotype was seen just once. The gene calls are TRBV6-5 and TRBJ1-1; D might be TRBD1 (5 bases). Trimming stripped 9 bases from V and 5 bases from J, with 22 bases between. In germline, CDR1 is MNHEY, CDR2 SVGAGI. This CDR3 region has 15 residues. CDR3 residues: CASGRTQGVGTEAFF. In nucleotides, the CDR3 is TGTGCCAGTGGAAGAACCCAGGGAGTAGGGACTGAAGCTTTCTTT.

The V call is TRBV20-1, the J call TRBJ2-7, with D perhaps TRBD2 (5 bases). Trimming removed 3 bases at V and 3 bases at J, with 9 bases between. This CDR3 is built from 12 residues. Per germline, CDR1 DFQATT and CDR2 SNEGSKA (reference sequence). CDR3 coding DNA: TGCAGTGCTAGTCGAGGGAGCTACGAGCAGTACTTC. Protein: CSASRGSYEQYF.

This clonotype is a singleton in its sample. The chain uses TRBV10-3 and TRBJ2-1; the match to TRBD2 covers 8 bases. Per germline, CDR1 ENHRY and CDR2 SYGVKD. J was trimmed by 3 bases and V by 0 bases; bases with no gene match: 4. This CDR3 has 16 residues. The DNA for the CDR3 is TGTGCCATCAGTGAGTCTACTAGCGGAAACTACAATGAGCAGTTCTTC. Its translation: CAISESTSGNYNEQFF.

This rearrangement joins TRBV6-2 or TRBV6-3 to TRBJ2-7; 11 positions match TRBD2. CDR3 length: 15 residues. Unmatched junction bases numbered 10, after V lost 6 bases and J lost 6 bases. Germline V gene lookup returns CDR1 MNHEY and CDR2 SVGEGT. The chain's CDR3 is CASSPSGLAASEQYF. In DNA form, the CDR3 reads TGTGCCAGCAGCCCCTCGGGACTAGCGGCTTCCGAGCAGTACTTC.

This chain joins TRBV6-2 or TRBV6-3 and TRBJ2-1; D may match TRBD1 or TRBD2 (5 bases each). CDR1 MNHEY and CDR2 SVGEGT come from the germline V gene. V gave up 4 bases and J gave up 0 bases, with 13 bases separating them. The CDR3 sequence is 16 residues long. The CDR3 region is CASSSRGISSYNEQFF. The DNA of the CDR3 is TGTGCCAGCAGTTCGAGGGGTATAAGCTCCTACAATGAGCAGTTCTTC.

The chain employs TRBV7-8 and TRBJ1-5; D is ambiguous. V shed 0 bases and J shed 1 base, with 7 bases lying between them. The CDR3 length is 15 residues. Looked up from germline, CDR1 is SGHVS and CDR2 is FQNEAQ. CDR3 region: CASSLAVGSNQPQHF. The CDR3 bases are TGTGCCAGCAGCTTAGCGGTGGGAAGCAATCAGCCCCAGCATTTT.

The chain employs TRBV7-9 and TRBJ2-3, with D possibly TRBD1 on 5 matching bases. CDR1 is SEHNR and CDR2 is FQNEAQ in the germline V gene (reference sequence). The CDR3 is 15 residues long. Between the trimmed V and J ends, which lost 1 base and 0 bases, there was a span of 8 bases. The CDR3 DNA reads as TGTGCCAGCAGCTTAGGACAGATTAGCACAGATACGCAGTATTTT. Amino acids: CASSLGQISTDTQYF.

The V call is TRBV7-2, the J call TRBJ2-1; D is possibly TRBD1 (5 bases). The length of the CDR3 is 14 residues. The germline gives CDR1 SGHTA, CDR2 FQGNSA. V dropped 0 bases and J dropped 5 bases, with 8 bases sitting between them. CDR3 DNA: TGTGCCAGCAGCTTAGCCAGGGTCCACAATGAGCAGTTCTTC. Its translation is CASSLARVHNEQFF. The whole variable domain, remainder taken from reference TRBV7-2 and TRBJ2-1, is GAGVSQSPSNKVTEKGKDVELRCDPISGHTALYWYRQSLGQGLEFLIYFQGNSAPDKSGLPSDRFSAERTGGSVSTLTIQRTQQEDSAVYLCASSLARVHNEQFFGPGTRLTVL.

J is TRBJ2-3 and V is TRBV4-3; no reliable D call. The CDR3 totals 14 residues. The V and J ends lost 1 base and 2 bases respectively, with 7 bases between them. Germline V gives CDR1 LGHNA, CDR2 YSLEER. CDR3 nucleotides: TGCGCCAGCAGCCAAGGTGTCAACACAGATACGCAGTATTTT. It yields the protein CASSQGVNTDTQYF.

The chain combines TRBV18 with TRBJ2-7; perhaps TRBD2 as D (6 bases). V lost 5 bases and J 5 bases, leaving 10 bases between the germline ends. There are 12 residues in the CDR3. Germline V gene lookup returns CDR1 KGHSH and CDR2 LQKENI. The CDR3 nucleotides read TGTGCCAGCTCAGCGGGAAGGAACGAGCAGTACTTC. This translates into CASSAGRNEQYF.

This chain links TRBV4-2 with TRBJ1-5; D call uncertain. This CDR3 spans 15 amino acids. V was clipped by 0 bases and J by 3 bases, with 9 bases between them. The germline V gene has CDR1 LGHNA and CDR2 YNFKEQ. CDR3 in DNA: TGTGCCAGCAGCCAAGACGGGCGGGACAATCAGCCCCAGCATTTT. Residues: CASSQDGRDNQPQHF.

The genes are TRBV10-3 and TRBJ2-7; D is uncertain. Germline CDR1 is ENHRY and CDR2 is SYGVKD. The CDR3 is made up of 12 amino acids. V was shortened by 4 bases and J by 3 bases, with 7 bases between the two germline ends. In DNA, the CDR3 is TGTGCCATCAGTGGTGTCGGCTACGAGCAGTACTTC. It encodes CAISGVGYEQYF.

This chain links TRBV4-1 with TRBJ2-7; 10 nucleotides align to TRBD1. Germline assignment: CDR1 MGHRA and CDR2 YSYEKL. V was clipped by 1 base and J by 6 bases; unmatched bases: 12. This CDR3 spans 17 amino acids. This CDR3 reads CASSQVGRRTGGSEQYF. The CDR3 nucleotides are TGCGCCAGCAGCCAAGTCGGACGTCGGACAGGGGGTTCCGAGCAGTACTTC.

This chain joins TRBV28 and TRBJ1-5; the D gene is possibly TRBD1 (6 bases). V was trimmed by 8 bases and J by 5 bases, leaving 13 bases between them. Germline CDR1 is MDHEN and CDR2 is SYDVKM. The CDR3 is 13 residues long. CDR3 region: CASDANRDQPQHF. DNA of the CDR3: TGTGCCAGCGATGCTAACAGGGATCAGCCCCAGCATTTT. The full variable domain, with the rest looked up from reference TRBV28 and TRBJ1-5, is DVKVTQSSRYLVKRTGEKVFLECVQDMDHENMFWYRQDPGLGLRLIYFSYDVKMKEKGDIPEGYSVSREKKERFSLILESASTNQTSMYLCASDANRDQPQHFGDGTRLSIL.

The gene calls are TRBV12-3 or TRBV12-4 and TRBJ1-2; D unresolved. V was trimmed by 8 bases and J by 2 bases, leaving 6 bases between them. The length of the CDR3 is 11 residues. The CDR3 here is CASGRNYGYTF. The CDR3 region has the DNA TGTGCCAGCGGGAGAAACTATGGCTACACCTTC.

The gene calls are TRBV27 and TRBJ1-5, with 8 bases aligning to TRBD1. Germline loops: CDR1 MNHEY, CDR2 SMNVEV (reference sequence). The CDR3 loop spans 15 amino acids. Trimming at V came to 6 bases and at J to 0 bases, leaving 4 bases not matched to a gene. This chain's CDR3 is CASRRQGNSNQPQHF. The CDR3 DNA sequence: TGTGCCAGCAGGAGACAGGGGAATAGCAATCAGCCCCAGCATTTT.